Described below is a single T cell receptor beta chain sequence and its context. The antigen is undetermined. Data came from immunoSEQ multiplex PCR; TCRdb stores just in-frame clones and leaves some out. Of 130,000 or so clones listed, just under 95% were seen once; the top ten hold approximately 7%. This sample stems from a study of T cell responses to AZD1222 COVID-19 vaccine. Overall study findings and caveats: Only a handful of AZD1222 recipients, more than 5 in all, had baseline seropositivity. Repertoires were sampled only after the peak T cell response. Vaccine-associated CD4 TCRs spanned spike, dominant at 160-218 and 743-854. The donors showed a predominance of white British ancestry and of females, with possible underestimation of clonal diversity.

The CDR3 contains 13 residues. V was pared by 1 base and J by 7 bases, with 11 bases between. Germline CDR1 is SGHAT and CDR2 is FQNNGV. The source is an adult in good health. V usage is TRBV11-2 and J usage is TRBJ2-7; no firm D call. Sequenced material: peripheral blood, taken on day 0 of AZD1222 vaccination. CDR3 residues: CASSLAPKGEQYF. CDR3 coding DNA: TGTGCCAGCAGCTTAGCCCCCAAGGGTGAGCAGTACTTC.